These T cell receptor beta chains were read from a single sample in a study of post-analysis software for immune sequencing data. In TCRdb, the PCR reads were re-called with MiXCR into one record per CDR3 protein. Among about 540,000 distinct CDR3 sequences, roughly 34% were seen once, and the ten largest hold around 6%. Sequencing was done on a sample of blood. These receptor sequences come from a girl aged 2-17 years with multiple sclerosis. The CDR3 runs from the conserved cysteine through the conserved F or W. The order of the fields is J gene, V gene, clone size, D gene, CDR3 DNA, CDR3 protein. D genes are given only for firm matches. Part of the rows lack a size; the others show once, few, many or a class for expanded clones.

TRBJ2-7,TRBV20-1,NA,TRBD1,TGCAGTGCGCCTAACAGGGGCGGAGGTCACGACGAGCAGTACTTC,CSAPNRGGGHDEQYF
TRBJ1-2,TRBV10-2,NA,NA,TGCGCCGGCAGTGAGTCGACGGTGAACTATGGCTACACCTTC,CAGSESTVNYGYTF
TRBJ2-3,TRBV20-1,NA,TRBD2,TGCAGTGCTTCCGGGACTAGCGGGGCCACAGATACGCAGTATTTT,CSASGTSGATDTQYF
TRBJ2-5,TRBV6-1,NA,NA,TGTGCCAGCAGTGATATGAGGGGGGGCGGGCAAGAGACCCAGTACTTC,CASSDMRGGGQETQYF
TRBJ2-7,TRBV7-2,NA,TRBD1,TGTGCCAGCAGCTCGGGGATGGACAGGGGAATTGAGAAGGCCCAGTACTTC,CASSSGMDRGIEKAQYF
TRBJ2-7,TRBV29-1,NA,TRBD2,TGCAGCGTGACTAGCCTCTCCTACAATGAGCAGTACTTC,CSVTSLSYNEQYF
TRBJ2-3,TRBV5-1,NA,NA,TGCGCCAGCAGCGACCTCCGGGGCCGAAGCACAGATACGCAGTATTTT,CASSDLRGRSTDTQYF
TRBJ2-1,TRBV20-1,NA,NA,TGCAGTGCTAGACCACCCCGGGGGGCCCTGCTGGAGACCCAGTTCTTC,CSARPPRGALLETQFF
TRBJ2-7,TRBV7-2,NA,NA,TGTGCCAGCAGCTTAGTACCGGCCACCTACGAGCAGTACTTC,CASSLVPATYEQYF
TRBJ2-7,TRBV29-1,few,NA,TGCAGCGTTGGGACAACCTACTACGAGCAGTACTTC,CSVGTTYYEQYF
TRBJ1-1,TRBV6-5,NA,NA,TGTGCCAGCAGTTACTTGGCCAGCCACACTGAAGCTTTCTTT,CASSYLASHTEAFF
TRBJ2-5,TRBV20-1,NA,NA,TGCAGTGCCGCAATTGAGCGCTCTCAAGAGACCCAGTACTTC,CSAAIERSQETQYF
TRBJ2-3,TRBV7-9,few,NA,TGTGCCAGCAGGGCGGCGGGGGCGCGCGATACGCAGTATTTT,CASRAAGARDTQYF
TRBJ2-1,TRBV20-1,few,TRBD1,TGCAGTCTAGCCCGGGGGACAGGGGTCAATGAGCAGTTCTTC,CSLARGTGVNEQFF
TRBJ2-1,TRBV14,NA,NA,TGTGCCAGCAGCCAAGATGGGTCGAGGCCTGAGCAGTTCTTC,CASSQDGSRPEQFF
TRBJ1-1,TRBV5-1,NA,NA,TGCGCTTCGGTCTCGGGGCAGGGAGTTTCTGAAGCTTTCTTT,CASVSGQGVSEAFF
TRBJ2-4,TRBV5-1,few,NA,TGCGCCAGCAGCCCCAGGACAGCACTAGCCAAAAACATTCAGTACTTC,CASSPRTALAKNIQYF
TRBJ2-3,TRBV7-2,NA,TRBD2,TGTGCCAGCAGCTTAGTAGCGGGGTTGAAGGATACGCAGTATTTT,CASSLVAGLKDTQYF
TRBJ2-5,TRBV18,few,TRBD1,TGTGCCAGCTCGTCAAACAGGGGGCGCCAGGGGAAAGAGACCCAGTACTTC,CASSSNRGRQGKETQYF
TRBJ1-6,TRBV28,few,NA,TGTGCCAGCAGTCCCCGTCGGGATAATTCACCCCTCCACTTT,CASSPRRDNSPLHF
TRBJ2-5,TRBV6-6,NA,NA,TGTGCCAGCCGCCCGGGCCAGGGACTCTTCCCGGGAGAGACCCAGTACTTC,CASRPGQGLFPGETQYF
TRBJ2-1,TRBV5-1,NA,NA,TGCGCCAGCAGCTTGATTTCCGACGGTGAGCAGTTCTTC,CASSLISDGEQFF
TRBJ1-1,TRBV7-8,few,NA,TGTGCCAGCAGCTTACGTCGGGATGCTAGATTGGGGACTGAAGCTTTCTTT,CASSLRRDARLGTEAFF
TRBJ2-5,TRBV10-1,NA,TRBD1,TGCGCCAGCAGCCAATTCCCGGGACAGAGATACAATGAGCAGTACTTC,CASSQFPGQRYNEQYF
TRBJ1-2,TRBV4-1,few,TRBD1,TGCGCCAGCAGCCAAGTGGCAGGGGGCTTGGCCTTGAATGGCTACACCTTC,CASSQVAGGLALNGYTF
TRBJ2-7,TRBV7-3,NA,NA,TGTGCCAGCAGCTTAATGTACGGCGAGCAGTACTTC,CASSLMYGEQYF
TRBJ1-1,TRBV5-6,few,NA,TGTGCCAGCAGCTTCCTGACAGAGAACACTGAAGCTTTCTTT,CASSFLTENTEAFF
TRBJ1-2,TRBV5-5,NA,TRBD1,TGTGCCAGCAGCTTAAGAACAGGGGCCGACTATGGCTACACCTTC,CASSLRTGADYGYTF
TRBJ2-7,TRBV21-1,few,NA,TGTGCCAGCAGCACTTTTGGGGACGTGTGCGGACCCTCAAACGAGCAGTACTTC,CASSTFGDVCGPSNEQYF
TRBJ2-1,TRBV10-3,few,NA,TGTGCCATCAGTGACGGACGGAACAATGAGCAGTTCTTC,CAISDGRNNEQFF
TRBJ1-5,TRBV5-1,NA,NA,TGCGCCAGCAGCCCAATGGGAGTCCCAGAGATGCCCCAGCATTTT,CASSPMGVPEMPQHF
TRBJ2-5,TRBV6-6,few,NA,TGTGCCAGCAGTTTCCCGCCCCAAGAGACCCAGTACTTC,CASSFPPQETQYF
TRBJ1-4,TRBV29-1,NA,NA,TGCAGCATGCGTAATGAAAAACTGTTTTTT,CSMRNEKLFF
TRBJ2-2,TRBV11-2,few,NA,TGTGCCAGCAGCCTACCGACGACTGGCGGGGCACAAACCGGGGAGCTGTTTTTT,CASSLPTTGGAQTGELFF
TRBJ1-2,TRBV12-3/TRBV12-4,NA,TRBD1,TGTGCCAGCAGTCAGCACGACAGGGCGGCGGGGGGCTACACCTTC,CASSQHDRAAGGYTF
TRBJ1-1,TRBV27,NA,TRBD1,TGTGCCAGCAGTTCCCGACAGGGTACAGAAGATGCTGAAGCTTTCTTT,CASSSRQGTEDAEAFF
TRBJ2-5,TRBV20-1,few,TRBD2,TGCAGTGCTAGATTTAGCGGGGTCGGTGTGGAGACCCAGTACTTC,CSARFSGVGVETQYF
TRBJ2-7,TRBV4-1,NA,NA,TGCGCCAGCAGCCAAGACCAAGCCTCCTACAATGAGCAGTACTTC,CASSQDQASYNEQYF
TRBJ2-5,TRBV5-1,NA,TRBD1,TGCGCCAGCAGCCCTGACAGGGTTCGGGAGACCCAGTACTTC,CASSPDRVRETQYF
TRBJ2-1,TRBV10-2,few,NA,TGCGCCAGCAGTGCCGGGAATGAGCAGTTCTTC,CASSAGNEQFF
TRBJ1-1,TRBV29-1,NA,NA,TGCAGCGTTGGGACAGCTAGGAAAGCTTTCTTT,CSVGTARKAFF
TRBJ2-5,TRBV6-2/TRBV6-3,few,TRBD1,TGTGCCAGCAGCCCTCCCCGGGACAGCTATCCTCGGGAGACCCAGTACTTC,CASSPPRDSYPRETQYF
TRBJ2-2,TRBV5-1,NA,NA,TGTGCCAGCAGCTTGGGGGATACCGGGGAGCTGTTTTTT,CASSLGDTGELFF
TRBJ1-1,TRBV3-1,NA,NA,TGTGCCAGCAGCAAAGATGTCCCGGACACTGAAGCTTTCTTT,CASSKDVPDTEAFF
TRBJ2-7,TRBV10-3,few,NA,TGTGCCGCACAGGGTGAACGGGGGAGCGAGCAGTACTTC,CAAQGERGSEQYF
TRBJ2-4,TRBV5-1,NA,TRBD2,TGCGCCAGCAGCATACGGACTAGCGGTCCCGGAGACATTCAGTACTTC,CASSIRTSGPGDIQYF
TRBJ1-4,TRBV10-3,NA,NA,TGTGCCATCAGTGCGTTGGGGTTTAATGAAAAACTGTTTTTT,CAISALGFNEKLFF
TRBJ2-7,TRBV10-3,many,TRBD1,TGTGCCATCAGCCCCGGGACAGGGCATGGAGAGCAGTACTTC,CAISPGTGHGEQYF
TRBJ2-5,TRBV5-1,NA,TRBD1,TGCGCCAGCAGCGCCCTGACAGGGGAGGAAAAAGAGACCCAGTACTTC,CASSALTGEEKETQYF
TRBJ2-7,TRBV10-2,few,NA,TGCGCCAGCAGTGAGGCATGGGGGTCCGTTTCCTACGAGCAGTACTTC,CASSEAWGSVSYEQYF